This is a list of T cell receptor beta chains from one sample in a study of CXCR3-negative and CXCR3-positive naive CD8 T cells. Reprocessing the 5' RACE reads, TCRdb reports a single entry for every CDR3 protein and omits DNA. Recorded for this sample: 150,000 or so distinct CDR3 sequences. The specimen was naive CXCR3+ CD8+ T cells from blood. The receptors stem from a human donor in good health. Some clones in this sample may be carry-over from other donors' samples. The CDR3 runs from the conserved cysteine through the conserved F or W. The order of the fields is V gene, J gene, CDR3 protein.

V gene: TRBV11-3
J gene: TRBJ1-1
CDR3 protein: CASSLEGELNTEAFF

V gene: TRBV5-1
J gene: TRBJ1-1
CDR3 protein: CASSLVNRLCAEAFF

V gene: TRBV4-1
J gene: TRBJ1-2
CDR3 protein: CASSQDRTGGSYGYTF

V gene: TRBV15
J gene: TRBJ1-3
CDR3 protein: CATSRARGAGNTIYF

V gene: TRBV29-1
J gene: TRBJ2-1
CDR3 protein: CSVAGLADRGGNEQFF

V gene: TRBV24-1
J gene: TRBJ2-7
CDR3 protein: CATSDNYEQYF

V gene: TRBV9
J gene: TRBJ2-1
CDR3 protein: CASGPNNEQFF

V gene: TRBV9
J gene: TRBJ2-5
CDR3 protein: CASSVDPGQYHQETQYF

V gene: TRBV4-3
J gene: TRBJ1-5
CDR3 protein: CASSQDYGYSNQPQHF

V gene: TRBV7-9
J gene: TRBJ2-7
CDR3 protein: CASSHSGVKDYEQYF

V gene: TRBV28
J gene: TRBJ2-3
CDR3 protein: CASSHRDTDTQYF

V gene: TRBV12-3/TRBV12-4
J gene: TRBJ1-5
CDR3 protein: CASSSDKPQHF

V gene: TRBV21-1
J gene: TRBJ2-7
CDR3 protein: CASSNFINYEQYF

V gene: TRBV4-2
J gene: TRBJ1-1
CDR3 protein: CASSQDQIPGLMNTEAFF

V gene: TRBV20-1
J gene: TRBJ2-1
CDR3 protein: CSASGHSKSVGSQPNEQFF

V gene: TRBV4-3
J gene: TRBJ2-5
CDR3 protein: CASSQDSGREETQYF

V gene: TRBV5-6
J gene: TRBJ2-2
CDR3 protein: CASSSAVAGGRNTGELFF

V gene: TRBV11-2
J gene: TRBJ1-1
CDR3 protein: CASSGLSGWAKTEAFF

V gene: TRBV20-1
J gene: TRBJ2-1
CDR3 protein: CSARDLVASAIYNEQFF

V gene: TRBV21-1
J gene: TRBJ1-1
CDR3 protein: CASSRQGDTEAFF

V gene: TRBV5-1
J gene: TRBJ1-1
CDR3 protein: CASNQGTGNTEAFF

V gene: TRBV29-1
J gene: TRBJ2-5
CDR3 protein: CSVEEGNSQETQYF